This TCR beta chain comes out of a study of regulatory T cells in long-lasting Graves disease. This sample's time point: newly diagnosed GD, antithyroid drugs for less than 3 months. TCR sequences were obtained from RNA taken from PBMCs. This clonotype was detected many times. Construction of TCR beta libraries relied on iRepertoire HTBI primers and on Arm-PCR targeting CDR3 regions. TCRdb processed the multiplex PCR reads anew with MiXCR; each CDR3 protein has one entry. Of 680,000 or so distinct CDR3 sequences listed, 16% were seen once; the top ten hold 15% to 20%. CDR3 length equals 13 residues. Germline V CDR1 and CDR2: MNHEY, SMNVEV (reference sequence). Trimming pared 8 bases from V and 3 bases from J, leaving 14 bases between. The same data also contributed to another study, on T cells in Graves' hyperthyroidism and ophthalmopathy.

This clonotype was obtained from a woman aged 25 to 39 with Graves disease. The chain uses TRBV27 and TRBJ2-7; perhaps D is TRBD1 or TRBD2 (5 bases each). The specimen comprised peripheral blood mononuclear cells (PBMCs), sampled at new diagnosis, from a patient treated with antithyroid drugs. CDR3 bases: TGTGCCAGCGGACCCCGGGGCCTCTACGAGCAGTACTTC. Residues: CASGPRGLYEQYF.